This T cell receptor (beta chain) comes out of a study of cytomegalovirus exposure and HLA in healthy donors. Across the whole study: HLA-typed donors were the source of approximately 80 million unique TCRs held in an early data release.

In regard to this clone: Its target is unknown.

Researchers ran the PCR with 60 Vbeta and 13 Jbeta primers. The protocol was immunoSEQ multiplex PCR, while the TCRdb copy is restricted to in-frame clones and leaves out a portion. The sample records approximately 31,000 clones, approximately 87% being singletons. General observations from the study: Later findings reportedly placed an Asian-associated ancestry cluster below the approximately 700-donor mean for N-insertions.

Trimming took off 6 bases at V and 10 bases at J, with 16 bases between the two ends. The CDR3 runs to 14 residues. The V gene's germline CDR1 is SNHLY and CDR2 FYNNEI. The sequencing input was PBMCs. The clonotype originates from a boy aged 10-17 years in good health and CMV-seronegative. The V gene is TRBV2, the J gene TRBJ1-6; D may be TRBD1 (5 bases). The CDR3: CASRPSAGGSPLHF. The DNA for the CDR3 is TGTGCCAGCAGGCCTTCAGCCGGGGGATCACCCCTCCACTTT.